The text below deals with one T cell receptor beta chain. The antigen is unknown. Trimming removed 4 bases from V and 8 bases from J, with 23 bases in between. Germline lookup yields CDR1 SGHRS and CDR2 YFSETQ. This CDR3 is built from 16 residues. Only in-frame clones appear in the TCRdb table, and some are missing; sequencing was by immunoSEQ multiplex PCR. Here the sample spans about 130,000 clones, 85% to 95% being singletons. The sample originates from a study of graft-versus-host responses after intestinal transplantation. Study-level background: Transplants were multivisceral, liver-intestinal, or isolated intestinal.

Study findings and constraints: GvH clonotypes were identified within recipient marrow, with a subset emerging first in ileum or blood. Early post-transplant declines in HvG were associated with peak levels of circulating GvH clones.

The chain has TRBV5-1 and TRBJ2-3; D tentatively fits TRBD1 or TRBD2 (5 bases each). The receptor's source is a human donor who received an intestinal transplant. The sequenced sample was unstimulated CD4+ T cells sorted from spleen or lymph node cells, obtained before intestinal transplant. CDR3 sequence (DNA): TGCGCCAGCAGCCGCTGGGCCGTGTCTGGGGGAGTTACGCAGTATTTT. Its translation: CASSRWAVSGGVTQYF. Combining the CDR3 with reference TRBV5-1 and TRBJ2-3 gives the whole variable domain KAGVTQTPRYLIKTRGQQVTLSCSPISGHRSVSWYQQTPGQGLQFLFEYFSETQRNKGNFPGRFSGRQFSNSRSEMNVSTLELGDSALYLCASSRWAVSGGVTQYFGPGTRLTVL.